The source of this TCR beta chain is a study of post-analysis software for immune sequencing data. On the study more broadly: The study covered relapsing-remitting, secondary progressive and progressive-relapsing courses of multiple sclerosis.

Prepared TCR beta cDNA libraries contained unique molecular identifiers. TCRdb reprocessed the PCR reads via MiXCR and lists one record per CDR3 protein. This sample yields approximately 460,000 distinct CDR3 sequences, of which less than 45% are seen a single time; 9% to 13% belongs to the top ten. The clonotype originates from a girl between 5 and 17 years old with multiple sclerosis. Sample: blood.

The CDR3 nucleotides are TGTGCCAGCAGCTTAGTAGTGGGACAGGGGGGCGGGTGGCCCCAGCATTTT. Translated: CASSLVVGQGGGWPQHF. This rearrangement joins TRBV7-2 to TRBJ1-5; TRBD1 matches 11 bases. The CDR3 is 17 residues long. In germline, CDR1 is SGHTA, CDR2 FQGNSA. V gave up 1 base and J gave up 9 bases; unmatched junction bases: 11.